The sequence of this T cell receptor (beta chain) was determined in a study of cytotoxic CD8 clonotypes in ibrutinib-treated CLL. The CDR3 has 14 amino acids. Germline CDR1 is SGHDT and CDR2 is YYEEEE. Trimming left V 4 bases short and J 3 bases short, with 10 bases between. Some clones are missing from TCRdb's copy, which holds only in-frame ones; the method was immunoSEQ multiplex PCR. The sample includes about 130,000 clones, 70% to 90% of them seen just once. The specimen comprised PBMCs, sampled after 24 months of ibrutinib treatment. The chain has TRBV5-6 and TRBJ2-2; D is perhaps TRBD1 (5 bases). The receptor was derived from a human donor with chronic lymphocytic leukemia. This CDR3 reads CASSIRRDTGELFF. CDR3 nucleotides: TGTGCCAGCAGCATCCGCAGGGACACCGGGGAGCTGTTTTTT.